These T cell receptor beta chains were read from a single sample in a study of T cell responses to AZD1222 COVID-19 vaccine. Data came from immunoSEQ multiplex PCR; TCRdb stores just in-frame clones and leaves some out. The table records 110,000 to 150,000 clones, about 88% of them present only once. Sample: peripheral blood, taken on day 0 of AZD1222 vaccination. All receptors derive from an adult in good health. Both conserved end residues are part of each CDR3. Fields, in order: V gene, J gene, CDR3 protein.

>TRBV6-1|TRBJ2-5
CASSEVGGQETQYF
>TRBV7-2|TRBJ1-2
CASSAQGAKDYGYTF
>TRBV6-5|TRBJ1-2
CASSPSRQANYGYTF
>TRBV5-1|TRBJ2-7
CASSLADISYEQYF
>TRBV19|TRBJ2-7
CASRRTGGSYEQYF
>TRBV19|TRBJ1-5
CASSHTSQGEQPQHF
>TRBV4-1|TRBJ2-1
CASSQVLAENNEQFF
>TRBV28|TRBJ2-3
CASSPGTDSTDTQYF
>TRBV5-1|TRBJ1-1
CASSHYDSLNTEAFF
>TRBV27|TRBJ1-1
CASSYEGSNTEAFF
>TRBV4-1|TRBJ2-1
CASSQEGLSDPFGQFF
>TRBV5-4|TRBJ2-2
CASSLHGYANTGELFF
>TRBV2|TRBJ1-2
CASSVTEYAGGYTF
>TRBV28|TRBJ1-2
CASSDRTYYGYTF
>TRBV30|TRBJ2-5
CAWSGAGETQYF
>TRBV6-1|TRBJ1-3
CASSEGLGNTIYF
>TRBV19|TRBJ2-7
CASSISDPSYEQYF
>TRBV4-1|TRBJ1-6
CASSLGQQNNSPLHF
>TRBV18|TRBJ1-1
CASSLQGDTEAFF
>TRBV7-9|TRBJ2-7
CASSFSSGKFEQYF
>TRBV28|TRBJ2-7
CASSLAIDEQYF
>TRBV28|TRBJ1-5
CASSLLHLYSNQPQHF
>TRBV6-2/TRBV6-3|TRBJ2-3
CASSYSGGQGPDTQYF
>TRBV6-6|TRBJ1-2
CASSSPESYGYTF
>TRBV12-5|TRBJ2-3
CASRGFFTDTQYF
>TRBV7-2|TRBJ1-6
CASSSLWGDSNSPLHF
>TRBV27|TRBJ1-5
CASSPRGSSGNQPQHF
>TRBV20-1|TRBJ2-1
CSASFPGTVNEQFF
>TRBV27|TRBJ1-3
CASSNRAGNTIYF
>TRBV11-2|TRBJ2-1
CASSFLSGGNEQFF
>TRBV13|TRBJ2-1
CASSSKTGTSGRGRIYNEQFF
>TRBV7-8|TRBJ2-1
CASSSRTSGPYNEQFF
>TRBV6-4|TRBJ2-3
CASSPLAGAGDTQYF
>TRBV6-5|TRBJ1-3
CASRDRDSSGNTIYF
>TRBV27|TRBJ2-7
CASSPTGTRILYEQYF
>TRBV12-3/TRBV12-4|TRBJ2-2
CASRSTGELFF
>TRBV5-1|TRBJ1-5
CASSLGGLNQPQHF
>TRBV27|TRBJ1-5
CASSLSYSQPQHF
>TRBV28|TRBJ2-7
CASSSPTSGRAIQQYF
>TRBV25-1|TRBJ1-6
CASTKQGNYNSPLHF
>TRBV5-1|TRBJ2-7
CASSVEDGTGLYEQYF
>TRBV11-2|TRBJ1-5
CASSLDLGGGGSNQPQHF
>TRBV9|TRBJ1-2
CASSVARQGYGYTF
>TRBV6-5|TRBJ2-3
CASTPGEGPTDTQYF
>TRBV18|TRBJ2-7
CASSISREQGTGGLYEQYF
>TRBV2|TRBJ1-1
CASTEWGGGNTEAFF
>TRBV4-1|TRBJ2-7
CASSQARAPNYEQYF
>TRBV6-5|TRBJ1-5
CASSSVGTQPQHF
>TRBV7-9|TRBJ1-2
CATMDLDSPYGYTF
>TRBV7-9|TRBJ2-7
CASSLEQGVNYEQYF
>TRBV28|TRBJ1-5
CASSLSGNQPQHF
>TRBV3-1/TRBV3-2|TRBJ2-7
CASSQEGGGNEQYF
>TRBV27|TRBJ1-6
CASSLSSYRGPNSPLHF
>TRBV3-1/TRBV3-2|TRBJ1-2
CASSQGGRQGNGYTF
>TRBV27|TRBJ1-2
CASSLSAGNGYTF
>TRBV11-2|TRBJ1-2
CASSLVNPGNGYTF
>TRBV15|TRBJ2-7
CATSRVSAYEQYF
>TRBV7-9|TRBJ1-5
CASSYTDGGQHF
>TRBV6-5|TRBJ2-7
CASSPTSGRSYEQYF
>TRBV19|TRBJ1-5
CASSIGQGGNQPQHF